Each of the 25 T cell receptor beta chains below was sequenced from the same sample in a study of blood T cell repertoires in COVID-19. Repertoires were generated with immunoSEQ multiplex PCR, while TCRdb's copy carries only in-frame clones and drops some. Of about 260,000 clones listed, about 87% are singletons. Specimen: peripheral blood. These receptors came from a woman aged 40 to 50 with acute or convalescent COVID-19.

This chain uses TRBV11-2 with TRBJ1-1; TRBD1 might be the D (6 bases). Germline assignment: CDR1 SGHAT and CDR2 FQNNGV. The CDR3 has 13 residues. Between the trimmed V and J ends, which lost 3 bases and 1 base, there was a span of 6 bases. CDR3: CASSLTGNTEAFF. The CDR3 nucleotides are TGTGCCAGCAGCTTGACAGGGAACACTGAAGCTTTCTTT.

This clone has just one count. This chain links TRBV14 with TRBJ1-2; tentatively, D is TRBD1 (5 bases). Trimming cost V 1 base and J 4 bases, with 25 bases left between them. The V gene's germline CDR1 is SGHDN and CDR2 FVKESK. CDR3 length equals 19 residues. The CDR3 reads CASSQAQLRGVRAFYGYTF. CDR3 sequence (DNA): TGTGCCAGCAGCCAAGCCCAACTTCGGGGGGTGCGCGCCTTCTATGGCTACACCTTC.

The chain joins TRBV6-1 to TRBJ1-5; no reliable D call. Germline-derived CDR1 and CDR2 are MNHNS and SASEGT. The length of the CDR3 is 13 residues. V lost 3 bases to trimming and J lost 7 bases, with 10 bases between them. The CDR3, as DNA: TGTGCCAGCAGTGACCCCGGGAGGCAGCCCCAGCATTTT. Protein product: CASSDPGRQPQHF.

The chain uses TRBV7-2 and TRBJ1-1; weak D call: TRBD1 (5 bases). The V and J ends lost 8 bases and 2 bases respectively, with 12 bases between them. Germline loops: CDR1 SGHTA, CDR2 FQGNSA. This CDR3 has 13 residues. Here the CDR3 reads CASGAGINTEAFF. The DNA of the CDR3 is TGTGCCAGCGGGGCAGGGATCAACACTGAAGCTTTCTTT. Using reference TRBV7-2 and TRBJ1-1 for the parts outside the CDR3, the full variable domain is GAGVSQSPSNKVTEKGKDVELRCDPISGHTALYWYRQSLGQGLEFLIYFQGNSAPDKSGLPSDRFSAERTGGSVSTLTIQRTQQEDSAVYLCASGAGINTEAFFGQGTRLTVV.

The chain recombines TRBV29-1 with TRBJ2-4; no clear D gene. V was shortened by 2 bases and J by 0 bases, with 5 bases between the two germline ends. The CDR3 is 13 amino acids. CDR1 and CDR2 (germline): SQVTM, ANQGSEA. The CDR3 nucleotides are TGCAGCGTTGAATCTCTAGCCAAAAACATTCAGTACTTC. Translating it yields CSVESLAKNIQYF. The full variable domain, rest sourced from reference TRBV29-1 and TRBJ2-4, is SAVISQKPSRDICQRGTSLTIQCQVDSQVTMMFWYRQQPGQSLTLIATANQGSEATYESGFVIDKFPISRPNLTFSTLTVSNMSPEDSSIYLCSVESLAKNIQYFGAGTRLSVL.

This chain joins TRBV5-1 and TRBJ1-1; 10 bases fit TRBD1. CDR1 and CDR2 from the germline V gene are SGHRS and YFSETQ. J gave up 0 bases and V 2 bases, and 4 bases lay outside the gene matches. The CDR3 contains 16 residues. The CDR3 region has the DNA TGCGCCAGCAGCTTCCGGGACAGGGGCCTGAACACTGAAGCTTTCTTT. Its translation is CASSFRDRGLNTEAFF.

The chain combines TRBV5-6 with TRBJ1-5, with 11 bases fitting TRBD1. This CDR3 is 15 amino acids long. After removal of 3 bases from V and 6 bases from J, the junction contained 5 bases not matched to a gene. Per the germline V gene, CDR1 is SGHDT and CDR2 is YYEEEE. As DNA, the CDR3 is TGTGCCAGCAGCTCGGGACAGGGGGTGGGTCAGCCCCAGCATTTT. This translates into CASSSGQGVGQPQHF.

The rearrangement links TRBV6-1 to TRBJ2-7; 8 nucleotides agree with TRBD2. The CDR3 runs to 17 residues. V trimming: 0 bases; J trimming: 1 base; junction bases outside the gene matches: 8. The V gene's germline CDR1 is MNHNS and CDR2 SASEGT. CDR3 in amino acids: CASSEAIAGGRSYEQYV. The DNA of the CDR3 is TGTGCCAGCAGTGAAGCGATCGCGGGGGGCCGATCCTACGAGCAGTACGTC.

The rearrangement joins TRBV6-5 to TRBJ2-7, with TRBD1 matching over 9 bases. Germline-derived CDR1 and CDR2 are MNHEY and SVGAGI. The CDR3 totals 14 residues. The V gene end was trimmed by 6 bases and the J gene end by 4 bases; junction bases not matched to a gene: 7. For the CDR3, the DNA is TGTGCCAGCAGAAACAGGGGGCTGTCTTACGAGCAGTACGTC. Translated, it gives CASRNRGLSYEQYV.

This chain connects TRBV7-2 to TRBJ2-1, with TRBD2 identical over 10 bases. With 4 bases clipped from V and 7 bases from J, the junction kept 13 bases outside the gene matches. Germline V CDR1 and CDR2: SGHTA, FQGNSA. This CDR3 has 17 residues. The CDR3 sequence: CASSSRELAGFGNEQFF. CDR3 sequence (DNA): TGTGCCAGCAGCTCCAGGGAACTAGCGGGGTTTGGAAATGAGCAGTTCTTC.

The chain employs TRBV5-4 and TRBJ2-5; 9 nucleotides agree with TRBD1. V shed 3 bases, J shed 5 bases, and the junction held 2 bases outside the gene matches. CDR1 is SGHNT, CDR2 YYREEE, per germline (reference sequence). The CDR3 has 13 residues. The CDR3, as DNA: TGTGCCAGCAGCTGGACAGGGGATGAGACCCAGTACTTC. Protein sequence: CASSWTGDETQYF. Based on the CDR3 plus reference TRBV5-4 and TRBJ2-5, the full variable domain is ETGVTQSPTHLIKTRGQQVTLRCSSQSGHNTVSWYQQALGQGPQFIFQYYREEENGRGNFPPRFSGLQFPNYSSELNVNALELDDSALYLCASSWTGDETQYFGPGTRLLVL.

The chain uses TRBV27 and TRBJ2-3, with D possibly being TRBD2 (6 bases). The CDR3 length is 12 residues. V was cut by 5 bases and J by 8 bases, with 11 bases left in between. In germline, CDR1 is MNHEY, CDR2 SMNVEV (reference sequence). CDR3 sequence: CASSPPGGTQYF. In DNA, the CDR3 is TGTGCCAGCAGTCCCCCCGGGGGTACGCAGTATTTT.

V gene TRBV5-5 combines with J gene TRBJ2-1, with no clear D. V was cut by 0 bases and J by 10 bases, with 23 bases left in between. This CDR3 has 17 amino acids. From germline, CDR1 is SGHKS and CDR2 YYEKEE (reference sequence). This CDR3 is CASSLAAAGSPLGEQFF. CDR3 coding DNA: TGTGCCAGCAGCTTGGCCGCCGCAGGATCCCCTTTGGGCGAGCAGTTCTTC.

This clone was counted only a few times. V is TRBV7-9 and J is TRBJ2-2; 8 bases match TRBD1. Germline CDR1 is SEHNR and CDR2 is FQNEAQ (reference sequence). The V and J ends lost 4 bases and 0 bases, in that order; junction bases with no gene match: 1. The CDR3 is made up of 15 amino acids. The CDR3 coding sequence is TGTGCCAGCAGCTCGGGACAGGCGAACACCGGGGAGCTGTTTTTT. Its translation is CASSSGQANTGELFF.

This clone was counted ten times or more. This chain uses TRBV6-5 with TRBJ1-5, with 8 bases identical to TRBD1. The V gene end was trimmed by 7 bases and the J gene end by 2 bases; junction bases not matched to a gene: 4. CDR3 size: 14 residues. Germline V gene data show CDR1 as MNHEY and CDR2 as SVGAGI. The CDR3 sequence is CASTPTGGNQPQHF. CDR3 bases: TGTGCCAGCACCCCGACAGGGGGCAATCAGCCCCAGCATTTT.

The chain's CDR3 is CASSLVGGANTEAFF. In nucleotides, the CDR3 is TGCGCCAGCAGCTTGGTTGGAGGGGCGAACACTGAAGCTTTCTTT. The V call is TRBV5-1, the J call TRBJ1-1; perhaps TRBD1 as D (5 bases). Germline-derived CDR1 and CDR2 are SGHRS and YFSETQ. CDR3 length: 15 residues. V was trimmed by 0 bases and J by 1 base, leaving 10 bases between them.

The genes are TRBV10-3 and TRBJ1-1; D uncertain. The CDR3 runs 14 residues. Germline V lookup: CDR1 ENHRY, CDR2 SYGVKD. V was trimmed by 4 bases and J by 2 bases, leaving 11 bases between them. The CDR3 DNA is TGTGCCATCAGTGGCCGGGATCTAAACACTGAAGCTTTCTTT. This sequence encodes CAISGRDLNTEAFF.

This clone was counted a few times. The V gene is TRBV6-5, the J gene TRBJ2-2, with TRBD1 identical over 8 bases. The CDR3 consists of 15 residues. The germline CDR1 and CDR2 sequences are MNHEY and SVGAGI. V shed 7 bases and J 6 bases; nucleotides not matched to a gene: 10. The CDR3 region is CASIQAGGQSGELFF. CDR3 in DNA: TGTGCCAGCATTCAGGCAGGGGGCCAGTCCGGGGAGCTGTTTTTT.

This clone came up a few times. CDR3 DNA: TGTGCCATCACCCCAGGACAGGGGCAAGAGACCCAGTACTTC. It specifies CAITPGQGQETQYF. The chain has TRBV10-3 and TRBJ2-5; 9 bases align to TRBD1. The CDR3 spans 14 residues. CDR1 and CDR2 from the germline V gene are ENHRY and SYGVKD. J lost 2 bases, V lost 7 bases, and 5 bases had no gene match.

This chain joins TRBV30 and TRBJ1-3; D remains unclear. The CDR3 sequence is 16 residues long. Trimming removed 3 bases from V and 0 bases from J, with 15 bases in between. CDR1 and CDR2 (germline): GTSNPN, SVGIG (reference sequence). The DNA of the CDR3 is TGTGCCTGGAGCCGCCCAGGCCGGGGCTCTGGAAACACCATATATTTT. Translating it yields CAWSRPGRGSGNTIYF. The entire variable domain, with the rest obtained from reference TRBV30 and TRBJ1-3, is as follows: SQTIHQWPATLVQPVGSPLSLECTVEGTSNPNLYWYRQAAGRGLQLLFYSVGIGQISSEVPQNLSASRPQDRQFILSSKKLLLSDSGFYLCAWSRPGRGSGNTIYFGEGSWLTVV.

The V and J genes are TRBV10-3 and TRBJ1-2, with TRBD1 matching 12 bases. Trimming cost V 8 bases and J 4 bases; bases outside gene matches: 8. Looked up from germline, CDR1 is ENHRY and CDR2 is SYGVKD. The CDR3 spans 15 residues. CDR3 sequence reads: CAIEPGQGAGYGYTF. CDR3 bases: TGTGCCATCGAGCCGGGACAGGGGGCAGGCTATGGCTACACCTTC.

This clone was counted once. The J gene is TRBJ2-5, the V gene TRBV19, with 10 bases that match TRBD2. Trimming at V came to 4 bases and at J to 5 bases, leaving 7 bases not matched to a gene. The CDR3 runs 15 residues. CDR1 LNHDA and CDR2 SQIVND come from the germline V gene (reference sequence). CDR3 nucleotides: TGTGCCAGTAGTAATCAAGCGGGGGGGATTGAGACCCAGTACTTC. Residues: CASSNQAGGIETQYF.

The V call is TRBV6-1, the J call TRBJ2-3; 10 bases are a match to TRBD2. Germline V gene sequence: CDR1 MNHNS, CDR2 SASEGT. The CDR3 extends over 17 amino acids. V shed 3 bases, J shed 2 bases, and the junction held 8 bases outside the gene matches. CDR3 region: CASSDLSSGGITDTQYF. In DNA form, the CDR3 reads TGTGCCAGCAGTGACCTATCTAGCGGGGGAATCACAGATACGCAGTATTTT.

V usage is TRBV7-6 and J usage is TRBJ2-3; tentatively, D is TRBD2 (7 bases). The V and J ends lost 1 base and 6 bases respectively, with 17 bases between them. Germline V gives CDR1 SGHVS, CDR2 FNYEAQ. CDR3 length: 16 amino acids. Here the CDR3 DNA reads TGTGCCAGCAGCTTAGAACAGCGGGGAGGGGGGGATACGCAGTATTTT. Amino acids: CASSLEQRGGGDTQYF.

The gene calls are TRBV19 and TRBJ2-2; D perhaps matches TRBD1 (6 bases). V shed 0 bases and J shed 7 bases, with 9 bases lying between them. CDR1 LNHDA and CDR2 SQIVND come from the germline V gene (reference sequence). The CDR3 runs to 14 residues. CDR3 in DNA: TGTGCCAGTAGTATAGAAGGCAGGGGCGGGGAGCTGTTTTTT. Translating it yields CASSIEGRGGELFF.